This T cell receptor (beta chain) was sequenced in a study of cytomegalovirus exposure and HLA in healthy donors. Background on the study: Both the roughly 120 validation repertoires and the approximately 670 first-cohort repertoires used the same platform, as reported by a later analysis.

Remarks on this clone: What it binds is not known.

Produced via immunoSEQ multiplex PCR; TCRdb's table is partial and in-frame only. The sample shows some 79,000 clones, 94% of them seen only once. Overall study findings and caveats: Researchers reported that a few CMV-associated chains were confirmed in vitro as CMV antigen-specific. The listing of 150 to 200 TCR beta chains classed them as cytomegalovirus-associated.

The donors were members of the 120-subject validation cohort (separate from the approximately 670-subject first cohort). V lost 1 base and J lost 7; bases outside the gene matches: 8. The germline CDR1 and CDR2 sequences are MRHNA and SNTAGT. The CDR3 sequence is 17 residues long. V is TRBV6-4 and J is TRBJ2-1, with TRBD2 matching 12 bases. The sequence was collected from a woman between 18 and 30 years old in good health and CMV-seropositive. Sequenced input: PBMCs. CDR3 sequence reads: CASSDFPSGGAKNEQFF. DNA for the CDR3: TGTGCCAGCAGTGACTTCCCTAGCGGGGGGGCGAAGAATGAGCAGTTCTTC.